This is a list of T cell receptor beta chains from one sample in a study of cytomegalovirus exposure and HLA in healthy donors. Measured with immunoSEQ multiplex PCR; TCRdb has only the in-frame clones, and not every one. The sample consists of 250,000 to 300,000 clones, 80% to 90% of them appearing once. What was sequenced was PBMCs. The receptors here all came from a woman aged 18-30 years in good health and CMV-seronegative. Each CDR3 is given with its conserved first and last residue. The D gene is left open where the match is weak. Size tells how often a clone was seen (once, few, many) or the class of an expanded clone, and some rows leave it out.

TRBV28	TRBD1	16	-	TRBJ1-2	CASSFRRDRAPYGYTF	TGTGCCAGCAGTTTCCGAAGGGACAGGGCCCCCTATGGCTACACCTTC
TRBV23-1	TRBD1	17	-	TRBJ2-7	CASSQVGEGQGAYEQYF	TGCGCCAGCAGTCAAGTTGGCGAAGGACAGGGGGCTTACGAGCAGTACTTC
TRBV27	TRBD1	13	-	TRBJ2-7	CASSRDRFYEQYF	TGTGCCAGCAGCAGGGACAGATTTTACGAGCAGTACTTC
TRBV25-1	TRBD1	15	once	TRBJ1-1	CASGLSGTANTEAFF	TGTGCCAGCGGGCTTTCCGGGACAGCGAACACTGAAGCTTTCTTT
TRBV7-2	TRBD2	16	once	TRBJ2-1	CASRGGTSGGANEQFF	TGTGCCAGCAGAGGCGGGACTAGCGGGGGGGCGAATGAGCAGTTCTTC
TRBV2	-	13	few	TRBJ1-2	CASSGLGAGGYTF	TGTGCCAGCAGTGGTTTGGGGGCAGGAGGCTACACCTTC
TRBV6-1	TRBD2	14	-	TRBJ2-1	CASISGGAGNEQFF	TGTGCCAGCATTAGCGGGGGGGCCGGCAATGAGCAGTTCTTC
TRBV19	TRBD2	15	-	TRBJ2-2	CASTAGGSYTGELFF	TGTGCCAGTACCGCGGGAGGGAGTTACACCGGGGAGCTGTTTTTT
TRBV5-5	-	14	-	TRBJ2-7	CASSLGQLLYEQYF	TGTGCCAGCAGCTTGGGACAGCTACTGTACGAGCAGTACTTC
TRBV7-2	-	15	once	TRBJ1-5	CASSLGRQGNQPQHF	TGTGCCAGCAGCCTAGGGCGGCAGGGTAATCAGCCCCAGCATTTT
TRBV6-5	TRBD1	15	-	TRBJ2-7	CASSYSYRGEYEQYF	TGTGCCAGCAGTTACTCGTACAGGGGAGAATACGAGCAGTACTTC
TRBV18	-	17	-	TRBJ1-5	CASSPPSGRISNQPQHF	TGTGCCAGCTCACCACCTTCGGGTCGTATTAGCAATCAGCCCCAGCATTTT
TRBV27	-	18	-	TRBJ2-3	CASSYMTGTSGGTDTQYF	TGTGCCAGCAGTTACATGACCGGGACATCGGGCGGCACAGATACGCAGTATTTT
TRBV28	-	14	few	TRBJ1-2	CASTIVGANYGYTF	TGTGCCAGCACCATTGTAGGGGCTAACTATGGCTACACCTTC
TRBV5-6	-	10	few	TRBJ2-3	CASSLHTQYF	TGTGCCAGCAGCCTTCATACGCAGTATTTT
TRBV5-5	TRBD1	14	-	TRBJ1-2	CASSWGQVNYGYTF	TGTGCCAGCAGCTGGGGACAGGTGAACTATGGCTACACCTTC
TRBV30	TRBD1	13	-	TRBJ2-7	CAWISGQGYEQYF	TGTGCCTGGATCTCCGGACAGGGCTACGAGCAGTACTTC
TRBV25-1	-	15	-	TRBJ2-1	CASSGRGTVYNEQFF	TGTGCCAGCAGTGGGCGAGGGACTGTCTACAATGAGCAGTTCTTC
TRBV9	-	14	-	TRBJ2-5	CASSVGVEQETQYF	TGTGCCAGCAGCGTAGGAGTTGAACAAGAGACCCAGTACTTC
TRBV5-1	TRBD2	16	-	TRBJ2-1	CASSLPGLVTSNEQFF	TGCGCCAGCAGCTTACCGGGACTAGTCACTTCCAATGAGCAGTTCTTC
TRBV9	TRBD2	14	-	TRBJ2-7	CASSVDGRPREQYF	TGTGCCAGCAGCGTAGACGGGAGGCCGAGGGAGCAGTACTTC
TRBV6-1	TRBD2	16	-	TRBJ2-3	CASSENSGSFTDTQYF	TGTGCCAGCAGTGAGAACAGCGGGAGTTTTACAGATACGCAGTATTTT
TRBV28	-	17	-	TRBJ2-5	CASSLGFLGGGSETQYF	TGTGCCAGCAGTTTAGGATTCTTAGGGGGGGGCTCAGAGACCCAGTACTTC
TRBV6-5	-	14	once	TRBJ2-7	CASSPSTGMGEQYF	TGTGCCAGCAGTCCCTCGACAGGTATGGGGGAGCAGTACTTC
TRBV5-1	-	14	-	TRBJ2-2	CASTQGSNPGELFF	TGCGCCAGCACACAGGGATCAAACCCCGGGGAGCTGTTTTTT
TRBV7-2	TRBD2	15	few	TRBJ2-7	CASSFLSGGQYEQYF	TGTGCCAGCAGCTTTCTTAGCGGGGGGCAGTACGAGCAGTACTTC
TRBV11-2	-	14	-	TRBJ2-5	CASSLLSSQETQYF	TGTGCCAGCAGCTTACTGTCCAGCCAAGAGACCCAGTACTTC
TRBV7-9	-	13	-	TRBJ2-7	CASSLRGGADQYF	TGTGCCAGCAGCTTAAGAGGAGGGGCAGACCAGTACTTC
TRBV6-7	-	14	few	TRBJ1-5	CASSYFASGQPQHF	TGTGCCAGCAGTTACTTTGCTTCGGGTCAGCCCCAGCATTTT
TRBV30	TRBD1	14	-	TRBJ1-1	CAWSLQGLGTEAFF	TGTGCCTGGAGCTTACAGGGGCTGGGGACTGAAGCTTTCTTT
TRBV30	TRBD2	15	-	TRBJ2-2	CAWQGLAVNTGELFF	TGTGCCTGGCAAGGACTAGCGGTGAACACCGGGGAGCTGTTTTTT
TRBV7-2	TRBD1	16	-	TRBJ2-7	CASSLGFGTGSYEQYF	TGTGCCAGCAGCTTAGGGTTCGGGACAGGGAGCTACGAGCAGTACTTC
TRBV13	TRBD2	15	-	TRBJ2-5	CASSPTTSVQETQYF	TGTGCCAGCAGCCCGACCACTAGCGTACAAGAGACCCAGTACTTC
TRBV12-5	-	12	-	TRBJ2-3	CASGLASDTQYF	TGTGCTAGTGGTTTGGCGTCAGATACGCAGTATTTT
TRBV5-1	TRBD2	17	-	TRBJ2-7	CASSRGSSGESSYEQYF	TGCGCCAGCAGCCGGGGGTCTAGCGGGGAAAGCTCCTACGAGCAGTACTTC
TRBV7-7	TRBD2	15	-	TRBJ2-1	CASSSGTSGVNEQFF	TGTGCCAGCAGCTCCGGGACTAGCGGAGTCAATGAGCAGTTCTTC
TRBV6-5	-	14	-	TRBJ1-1	CASSSSVVGTEAFF	TGTGCCAGCAGTTCCTCAGTGGTCGGCACTGAAGCTTTCTTT
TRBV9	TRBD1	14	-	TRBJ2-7	CASSSHRGSYEQYF	TGTGCCAGCAGCTCTCACAGGGGCTCCTACGAGCAGTACTTC
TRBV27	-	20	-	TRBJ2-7	CASSLRWPRRLAEASHEQYF	TGTGCCAGCAGTTTAAGGTGGCCAAGAAGGTTGGCGGAGGCTTCACACGAGCAGTACTTC
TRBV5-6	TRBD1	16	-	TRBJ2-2	CASSSLTGGSSGELFF	TGTGCCAGCAGCTCCTTGACAGGGGGCAGCTCCGGGGAGCTGTTTTTT